These 5 T cell receptor beta chains share one sample of origin, sequenced in a study of OX40 agonist ivuxolimab in advanced cancers. The data were produced by immunoSEQ multiplex PCR, yet TCRdb's version contains in-frame clones alone and is incomplete. The table shows over 25,000 clones, with around 90% occurring only once. This sample comprised CD4+ or CD8+ T cells sorted from blood, obtained in a trial of the OX40 agonist ivuxolimab. These receptors were collected from an adult with an advanced solid tumor such as melanoma, head and neck, liver or kidney cancer.

Of note for this clone: The sample carries other DNA sequences with the same CDR3. CDR3 DNA: TGTGCCAGCAGTGAAGGTACTGGTAAAAACATTCAGTACTTC. Translation gives CASSEGTGKNIQYF. The V gene is TRBV6-1, the J gene TRBJ2-4; D remains ambiguous. Germline lookup yields CDR1 MNHNS and CDR2 SASEGT. V gave up 1 base and J gave up 4 bases, with 8 bases separating them. The CDR3 length is 14 residues.

V is TRBV4-1 and J is TRBJ1-6, with unresolved D. The CDR3 is 16 residues long. Germline lookup yields CDR1 MGHRA and CDR2 YSYEKL. V was clipped by 0 bases and J by 4 bases, with 10 bases between them. Here the CDR3 DNA reads TGCGCCAGCAGCCAAGATTTCACGGAATATAATTCACCCCTCCACTTT. The encoded protein is CASSQDFTEYNSPLHF.

The V gene is TRBV4-3, the J gene TRBJ1-1; the D is unclear. Trimming stripped 6 bases from V and 4 bases from J, with 12 bases between. This CDR3 is built from 13 residues. Germline V gene data show CDR1 as LGHNA and CDR2 as YSLEER. CDR3 bases: TGCGCCAGCAGACTGGACTTTAGCACTGAAGCTTTCTTT. Its translation is CASRLDFSTEAFF.

The chain is built from TRBV7-2 and TRBJ2-5; 12 bases map to TRBD2. CDR1 is SGHTA and CDR2 is FQGNSA in the germline V gene. The J segment lost 2 bases and the V segment lost 5 bases, leaving 6 bases of the junction unmatched. This CDR3 has 16 residues. As DNA, the CDR3 is TGTGCCAGCAGCCCGTCTAGCGGGAGGGTTCAAGAGACCCAGTACTTC. It yields the protein CASSPSSGRVQETQYF. Full variable domain (remainder filled in from reference TRBV7-2 and TRBJ2-5): GAGVSQSPSNKVTEKGKDVELRCDPISGHTALYWYRQSLGQGLEFLIYFQGNSAPDKSGLPSDRFSAERTGGSVSTLTIQRTQQEDSAVYLCASSPSSGRVQETQYFGPGTRLLVL.

The chain recombines TRBV27 with TRBJ2-5; 9 nucleotides match TRBD1. The CDR3 consists of 18 residues. CDR1 is MNHEY and CDR2 is SMNVEV in the germline V gene (reference sequence). The trim removed 6 bases at V and 2 bases at J, leaving 16 bases unmatched. CDR3 in DNA: TGTGCCAGCAGCTCTACACTCGGGACAGGGTGGGGGCAAGAGACCCAGTACTTC. Translated: CASSSTLGTGWGQETQYF.